The sequence of this T cell receptor (beta chain) was determined in a study of blood T cell repertoires in COVID-19. Study-level background: The United States, Italy and Spain provided the acute and convalescent COVID-19 samples.

Original processing notes: Amplification with reference gene primers provided the estimates of nucleated cell counts. Repertoires were generated with immunoSEQ multiplex PCR, while TCRdb's copy carries only in-frame clones and drops some. V and J calls and clone size are those listed in that table; D and trimming were worked out from the DNA. In the table there are some 300,000 clones, approximately 86% of which are singletons. Germline values: CDR1 MDHEN, CDR2 SYDVKM. V lost 11 bases and J lost 1, with 14 bases in between. The CDR3 extends over 13 amino acids. The V and J genes are TRBV28 and TRBJ1-2; D remains unclear. Sequencing input: peripheral blood. This receptor was obtained from a woman aged 70-85 years with COVID-19, enrolled during active disease. CDR3 loop: CAHAGSFNYGYTF. The CDR3 DNA follows: TGTGCCCATGCCGGGTCATTTAACTATGGCTACACCTTC.